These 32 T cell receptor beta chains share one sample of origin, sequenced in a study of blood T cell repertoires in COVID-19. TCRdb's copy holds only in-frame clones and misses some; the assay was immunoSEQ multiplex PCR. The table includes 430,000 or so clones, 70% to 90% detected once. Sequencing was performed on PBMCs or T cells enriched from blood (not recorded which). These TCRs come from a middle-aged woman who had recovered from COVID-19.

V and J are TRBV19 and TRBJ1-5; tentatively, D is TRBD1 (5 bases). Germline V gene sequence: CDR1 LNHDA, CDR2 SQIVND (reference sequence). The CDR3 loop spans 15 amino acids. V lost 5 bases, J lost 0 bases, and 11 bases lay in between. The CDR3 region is CASSSTGYSNQPQHF. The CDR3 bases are TGTGCCAGTAGTTCCACAGGTTATAGCAATCAGCCCCAGCATTTT.

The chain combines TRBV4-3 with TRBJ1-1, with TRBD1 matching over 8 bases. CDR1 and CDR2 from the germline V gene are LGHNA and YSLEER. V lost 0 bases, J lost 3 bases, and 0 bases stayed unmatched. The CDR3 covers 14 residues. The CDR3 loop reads CASSQETGDTEAFF. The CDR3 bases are TGCGCCAGCAGCCAAGAGACAGGGGACACTGAAGCTTTCTTT.

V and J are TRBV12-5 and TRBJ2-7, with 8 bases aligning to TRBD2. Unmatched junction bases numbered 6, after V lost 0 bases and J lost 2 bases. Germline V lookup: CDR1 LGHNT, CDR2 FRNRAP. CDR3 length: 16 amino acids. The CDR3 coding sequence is TGTGCTAGTGGTTTGGTGGTGTCGGGAGGGCCCTACGAGCAGTACTTC. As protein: CASGLVVSGGPYEQYF.

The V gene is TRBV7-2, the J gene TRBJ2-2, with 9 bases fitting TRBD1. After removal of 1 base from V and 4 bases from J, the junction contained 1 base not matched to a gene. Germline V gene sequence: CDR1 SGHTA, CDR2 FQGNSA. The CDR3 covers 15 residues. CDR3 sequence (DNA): TGTGCCAGCAGCTTAGACAGGGGGCCCACCGGGGAGCTGTTTTTT. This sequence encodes CASSLDRGPTGELFF.

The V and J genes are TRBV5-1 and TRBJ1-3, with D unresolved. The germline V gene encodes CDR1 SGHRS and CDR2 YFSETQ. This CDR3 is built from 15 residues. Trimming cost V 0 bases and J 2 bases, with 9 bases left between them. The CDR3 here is CASSLEWLTGNTIYF. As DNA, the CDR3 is TGCGCCAGCAGCTTGGAGTGGCTGACTGGAAACACCATATATTTT.

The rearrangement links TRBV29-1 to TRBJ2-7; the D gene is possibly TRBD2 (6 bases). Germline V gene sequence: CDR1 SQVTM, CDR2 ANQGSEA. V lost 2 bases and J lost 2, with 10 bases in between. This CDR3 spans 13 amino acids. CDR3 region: CSVETSPAYEQYF. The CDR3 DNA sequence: TGCAGCGTTGAAACTAGCCCGGCCTACGAGCAGTACTTC.

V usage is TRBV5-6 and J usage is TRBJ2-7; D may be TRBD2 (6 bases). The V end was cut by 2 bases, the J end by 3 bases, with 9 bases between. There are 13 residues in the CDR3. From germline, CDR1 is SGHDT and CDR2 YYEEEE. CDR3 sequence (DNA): TGTGCCAGCAGCTTCGCGGGGAACTACGAGCAGTACTTC. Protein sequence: CASSFAGNYEQYF.

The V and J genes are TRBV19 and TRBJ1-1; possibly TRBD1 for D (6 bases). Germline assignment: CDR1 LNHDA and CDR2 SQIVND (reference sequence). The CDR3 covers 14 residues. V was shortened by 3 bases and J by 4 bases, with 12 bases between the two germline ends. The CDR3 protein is CASSIHRVSTEAFF. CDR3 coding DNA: TGTGCCAGTAGTATCCACAGGGTAAGCACTGAAGCTTTCTTT. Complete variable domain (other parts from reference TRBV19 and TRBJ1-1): DGGITQSPKYLFRKEGQNVTLSCEQNLNHDAMYWYRQDPGQGLRLIYYSQIVNDFQKGDIAEGYSVSREKKESFPLTVTSAQKNPTAFYLCASSIHRVSTEAFFGQGTRLTVV.

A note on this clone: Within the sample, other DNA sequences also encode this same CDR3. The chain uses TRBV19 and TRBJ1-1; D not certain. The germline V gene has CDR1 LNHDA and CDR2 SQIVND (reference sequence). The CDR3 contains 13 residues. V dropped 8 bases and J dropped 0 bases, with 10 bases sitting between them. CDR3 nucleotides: TGTGCCAGTTCAGAGGGATTGAACACTGAAGCTTTCTTT. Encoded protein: CASSEGLNTEAFF.

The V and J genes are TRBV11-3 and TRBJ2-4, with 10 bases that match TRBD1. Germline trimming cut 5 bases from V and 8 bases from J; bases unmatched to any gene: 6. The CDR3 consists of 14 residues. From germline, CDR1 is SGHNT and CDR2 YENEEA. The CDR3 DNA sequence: TGTGCCAGCAGCGGGACAGGGGATTGGGACATTCAGTACTTC. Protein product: CASSGTGDWDIQYF.

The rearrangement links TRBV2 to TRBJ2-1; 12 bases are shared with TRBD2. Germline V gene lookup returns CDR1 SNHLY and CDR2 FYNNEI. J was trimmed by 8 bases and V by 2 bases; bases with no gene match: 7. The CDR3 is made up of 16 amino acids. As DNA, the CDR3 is TGTGCCAGCAGTGAATGGGGACTAGCGGGTGGCGATGAGCAGTTCTTC. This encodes CASSEWGLAGGDEQFF.

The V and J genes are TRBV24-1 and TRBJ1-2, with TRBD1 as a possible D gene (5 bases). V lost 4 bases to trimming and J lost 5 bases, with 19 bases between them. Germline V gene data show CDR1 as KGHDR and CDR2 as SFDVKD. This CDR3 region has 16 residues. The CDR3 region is CATSDTGAGQWYGYTF. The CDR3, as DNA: TGTGCCACCAGTGACACTGGGGCAGGGCAATGGTATGGCTACACCTTC.

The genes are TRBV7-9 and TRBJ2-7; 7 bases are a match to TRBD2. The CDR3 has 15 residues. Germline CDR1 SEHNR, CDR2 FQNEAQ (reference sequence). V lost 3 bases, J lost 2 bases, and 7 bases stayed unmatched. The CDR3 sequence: CASSFRLAVTYEQYF. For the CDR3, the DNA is TGTGCCAGCAGCTTTAGGCTAGCGGTAACCTACGAGCAGTACTTC.

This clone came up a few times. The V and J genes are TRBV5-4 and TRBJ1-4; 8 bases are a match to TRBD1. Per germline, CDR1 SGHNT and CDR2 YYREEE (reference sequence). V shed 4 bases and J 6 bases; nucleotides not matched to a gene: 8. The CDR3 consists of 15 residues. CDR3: CASSKGQGRDEKLFF. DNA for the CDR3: TGTGCCAGCAGCAAAGGACAGGGTCGGGATGAAAAACTGTTTTTT.

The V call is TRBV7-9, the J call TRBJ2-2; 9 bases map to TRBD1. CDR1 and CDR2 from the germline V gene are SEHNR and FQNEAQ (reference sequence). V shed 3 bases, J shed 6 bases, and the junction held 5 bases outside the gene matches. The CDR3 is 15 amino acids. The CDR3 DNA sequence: TGTGCCAGCAGCTTGGCCAGGACAGGGGCCGGGGAGCTGTTTTTT. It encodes CASSLARTGAGELFF.

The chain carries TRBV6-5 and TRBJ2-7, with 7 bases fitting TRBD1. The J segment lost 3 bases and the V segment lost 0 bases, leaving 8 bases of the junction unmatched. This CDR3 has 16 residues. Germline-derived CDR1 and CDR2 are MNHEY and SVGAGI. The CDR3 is CASSYSIDNRGYEQYF. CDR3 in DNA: TGTGCCAGCAGTTACTCGATTGATAACAGGGGCTACGAGCAGTACTTC.

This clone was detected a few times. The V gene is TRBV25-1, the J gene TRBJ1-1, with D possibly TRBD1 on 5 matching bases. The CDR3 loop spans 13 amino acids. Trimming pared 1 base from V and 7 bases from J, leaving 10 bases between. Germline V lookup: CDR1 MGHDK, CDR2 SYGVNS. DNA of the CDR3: TGTGCCAGCAGTGAATGGGGGGAGTATGAAGCTTTCTTT. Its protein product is CASSEWGEYEAFF.

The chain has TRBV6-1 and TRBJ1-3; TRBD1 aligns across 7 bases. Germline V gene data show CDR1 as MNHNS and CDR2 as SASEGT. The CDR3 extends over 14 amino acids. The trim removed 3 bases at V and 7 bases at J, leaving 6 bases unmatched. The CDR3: CASSDIGGANTIYF. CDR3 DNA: TGTGCCAGCAGTGATATAGGGGGCGCGAACACCATATATTTT.

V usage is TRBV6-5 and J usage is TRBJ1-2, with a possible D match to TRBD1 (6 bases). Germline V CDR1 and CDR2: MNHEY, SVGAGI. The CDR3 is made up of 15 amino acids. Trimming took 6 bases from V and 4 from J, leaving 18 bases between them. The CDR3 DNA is TGTGCCAGCAGACTCGGGAGGGGGGGGGCCTATGGCTACACCTTC. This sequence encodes CASRLGRGGAYGYTF.

CDR3 coding DNA: TGCGCCAGCAGCTTGGAGCCCGCCTACAATGAGCAGTTCTTC. It is translated as CASSLEPAYNEQFF. This rearrangement joins TRBV5-1 to TRBJ2-1, with D hard to call. Germline-derived CDR1 and CDR2 are SGHRS and YFSETQ. This CDR3 contains 14 residues. V lost 0 bases, J lost 2 bases, and 6 bases lay in between.

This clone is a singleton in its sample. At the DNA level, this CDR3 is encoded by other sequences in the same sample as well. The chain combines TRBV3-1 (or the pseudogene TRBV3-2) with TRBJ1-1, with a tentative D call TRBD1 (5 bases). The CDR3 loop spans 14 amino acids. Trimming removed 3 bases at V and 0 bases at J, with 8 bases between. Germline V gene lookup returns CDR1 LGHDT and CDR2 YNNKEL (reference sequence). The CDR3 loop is CASSQRQMNTEAFF. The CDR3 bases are TGTGCCAGCAGCCAGCGACAGATGAACACTGAAGCTTTCTTT.

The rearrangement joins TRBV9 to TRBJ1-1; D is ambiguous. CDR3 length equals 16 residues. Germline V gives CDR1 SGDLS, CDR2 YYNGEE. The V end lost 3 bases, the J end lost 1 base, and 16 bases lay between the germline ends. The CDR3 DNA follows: TGTGCCAGCAGCGCGTCCCGGGAACGGGAGAACACTGAAGCTTTCTTT. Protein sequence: CASSASRERENTEAFF.

The CDR3 region is CASGLVQGGSYNSPLHF. CDR3 sequence (DNA): TGTGCTAGTGGTTTGGTACAGGGAGGGTCCTATAATTCACCCCTCCACTTT. The chain joins TRBV12-5 to TRBJ1-6, with a possible D match to TRBD1 (6 bases). The germline V and J ends were trimmed by 0 bases and 1 base, with 10 bases remaining between them. This CDR3 has 17 amino acids. The V gene's germline CDR1 is LGHNT and CDR2 FRNRAP. The variable domain in full, with the rest retrieved from reference TRBV12-5 and TRBJ1-6, is DARVTQTPRHKVTEMGQEVTMRCQPILGHNTVFWYRQTMMQGLELLAYFRNRAPLDDSGMPKDRFSAEMPDATLATLKIQPSEPRDSAVYFCASGLVQGGSYNSPLHFGNGTRLTVT.

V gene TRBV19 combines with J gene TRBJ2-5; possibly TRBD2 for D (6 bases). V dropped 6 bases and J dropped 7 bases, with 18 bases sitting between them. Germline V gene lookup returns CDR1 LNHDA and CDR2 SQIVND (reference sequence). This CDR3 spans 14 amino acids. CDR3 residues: CASRGPTVGGTQYF. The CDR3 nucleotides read TGTGCCAGTAGGGGACCCACGGTGGGGGGGACCCAGTACTTC.

The DNA of the CDR3 is TGCGCCAGCAGCTTGGGGGCCCTGACTAGTCTGGAGACCCAGTACTTC. It yields the protein CASSLGALTSLETQYF. V is TRBV5-1 and J is TRBJ2-5, with D tentatively TRBD2 (6 bases). Trimming left V 0 bases short and J 5 bases short, with 17 bases between. The CDR3 totals 16 residues. Germline assignment: CDR1 SGHRS and CDR2 YFSETQ.

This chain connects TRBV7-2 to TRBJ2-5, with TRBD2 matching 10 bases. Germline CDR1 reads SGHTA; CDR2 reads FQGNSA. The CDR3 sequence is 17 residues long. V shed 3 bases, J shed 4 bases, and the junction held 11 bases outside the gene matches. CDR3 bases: TGTGCCAGCAGCTTTAGAGCGGGAGGGGTCGGGGGAGAGACCCAGTACTTC. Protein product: CASSFRAGGVGGETQYF. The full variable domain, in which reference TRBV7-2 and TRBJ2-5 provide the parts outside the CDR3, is GAGVSQSPSNKVTEKGKDVELRCDPISGHTALYWYRQSLGQGLEFLIYFQGNSAPDKSGLPSDRFSAERTGGSVSTLTIQRTQQEDSAVYLCASSFRAGGVGGETQYFGPGTRLLVL.

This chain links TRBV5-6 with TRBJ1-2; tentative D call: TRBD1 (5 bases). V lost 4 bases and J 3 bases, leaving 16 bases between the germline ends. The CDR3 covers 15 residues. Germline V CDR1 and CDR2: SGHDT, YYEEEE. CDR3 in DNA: TGTGCCAGCAGCCGATCCGGGGGGACGGACTATGGCTACACCTTC. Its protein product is CASSRSGGTDYGYTF.

The CDR3 region is CASSQDYLGVGEAFF. The CDR3 DNA reads TGCGCCAGCAGCCAAGATTATCTGGGCGTCGGTGAAGCTTTCTTT. J is TRBJ1-1 and V is TRBV4-1; D remains unclear. Between the trimmed V and J ends, which lost 0 bases and 7 bases, there was a span of 15 bases. Germline assignment: CDR1 MGHRA and CDR2 YSYEKL. This CDR3 has 15 residues.

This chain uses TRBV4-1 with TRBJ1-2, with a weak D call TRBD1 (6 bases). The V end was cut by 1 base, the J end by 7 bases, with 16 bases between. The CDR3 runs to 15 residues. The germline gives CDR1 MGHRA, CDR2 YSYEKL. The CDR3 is CASSQATGFEGGYTF. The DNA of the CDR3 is TGCGCCAGCAGCCAAGCTACAGGGTTTGAGGGTGGCTACACCTTC.

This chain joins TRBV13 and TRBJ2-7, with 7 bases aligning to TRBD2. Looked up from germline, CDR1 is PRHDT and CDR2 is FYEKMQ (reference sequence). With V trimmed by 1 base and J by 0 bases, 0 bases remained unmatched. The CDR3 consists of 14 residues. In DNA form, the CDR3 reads TGTGCCAGCAGCTTAGCGGGAGGCTCCTACGAGCAGTACTTC. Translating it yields CASSLAGGSYEQYF.

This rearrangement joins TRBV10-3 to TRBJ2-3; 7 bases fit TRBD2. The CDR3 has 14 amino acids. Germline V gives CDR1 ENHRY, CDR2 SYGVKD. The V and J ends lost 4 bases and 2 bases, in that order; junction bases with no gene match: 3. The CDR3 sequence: CAISGSGTTDTQYF. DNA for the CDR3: TGTGCCATCAGTGGAAGCGGGACCACAGATACGCAGTATTTT.

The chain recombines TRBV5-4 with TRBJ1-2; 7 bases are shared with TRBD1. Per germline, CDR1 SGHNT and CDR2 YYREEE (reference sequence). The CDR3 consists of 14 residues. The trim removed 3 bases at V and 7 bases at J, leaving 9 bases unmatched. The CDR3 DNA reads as TGTGCCAGCAGCTCGGATGACAGGGTCCGTGGCTACACCTTC. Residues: CASSSDDRVRGYTF.